This entry is about one TCR beta chain. The data derive from a study of blood T cell repertoires in COVID-19. In the source study's methods: From reference gene primer amplification, estimates of nucleated cell counts were derived. Assay: immunoSEQ multiplex PCR; the TCRdb copy retains only in-frame clones and omits some. The V and J calls and the clone size are those of that table, but D and trimming were determined from the DNA. The sample lists tens of thousands of clones, about 80% occurring once. Sequencing was carried out using peripheral blood. The sequence was obtained from a man aged 50 or older with COVID-19, enrolled during active disease.

Here the CDR3 DNA reads TGTGCCAGCAGTTCTAGTCTATACGAGCAGTACTTC. Translated: CASSSSLYEQYF. The V call is TRBV2, the J call TRBJ2-7; D uncertain. The CDR3 runs 12 residues. Between the trimmed V and J ends, which lost 5 bases and 4 bases, there was a span of 9 bases. In germline, CDR1 is SNHLY, CDR2 FYNNEI.